Presented here are 27 T cell receptor beta chains from one specimen sequenced in a study of cytomegalovirus exposure and HLA in healthy donors. In the PCR, 60 Vbeta and 13 Jbeta primers were used. This table comes from immunoSEQ multiplex PCR, and its TCRdb copy is limited to in-frame clones, with some not included. Of around 120,000 clones in the sample, more than 70% are singletons; the top ten hold less than 0.25%. Sequencing was carried out using PBMCs. The receptors stem from a man aged 45-65 years in good health and CMV-seronegative.

This chain connects TRBV19 to TRBJ1-5, with 11 bases fitting TRBD1. CDR3 length: 15 residues. The junction had 9 bases not matched to a gene; V was cut back by 7 bases and J by 7 bases. Germline lookup yields CDR1 LNHDA and CDR2 SQIVND (reference sequence). The CDR3 protein is CASTPGTGGQQPQHF. In DNA form, the CDR3 reads TGTGCCAGTACCCCGGGGACAGGGGGTCAGCAGCCCCAGCATTTT.

The CDR3, as DNA: TGCGCCAGCAGCTATCCCTCGGGGAACACCGGGGAGCTGTTTTTT. Residues: CASSYPSGNTGELFF. The gene calls are TRBV5-1 and TRBJ2-2, with D unclear. The germline V gene encodes CDR1 SGHRS and CDR2 YFSETQ. The CDR3 has 15 residues. V dropped 3 bases and J dropped 1 base, with 10 bases sitting between them.

The genes are TRBV15 and TRBJ2-7; 11 bases map to TRBD2. Trimming took 4 bases from V and 2 from J; bases not matched to a gene: 7. This CDR3 is 16 amino acids long. Germline V gives CDR1 LNHNV, CDR2 YYDKDF (reference sequence). CDR3 DNA: TGTGCCACCAGCACCCTGACTAGCGGGGCAACCTACGAGCAGTACTTC. This sequence encodes CATSTLTSGATYEQYF.

The chain combines TRBV14 with TRBJ1-1, with D possibly TRBD1 on 6 matching bases. The CDR3 consists of 13 residues. Germline-derived CDR1 and CDR2 are SGHDN and FVKESK. Trimming stripped 4 bases from V and 3 bases from J, with 9 bases between. DNA of the CDR3: TGTGCCAGCAGCCTCTACAGGGACACTGAAGCTTTCTTT. Residues: CASSLYRDTEAFF.

This clone was detected only once. The rearrangement uses TRBV12-5 and TRBJ2-7; TRBD1 is a possible D gene (6 bases). V gave up 1 base and J gave up 3 bases, with 10 bases separating them. The CDR3 consists of 14 residues. Germline V gives CDR1 LGHNT, CDR2 FRNRAP. The CDR3 loop reads CASGLAPTGYEQYF. As DNA, the CDR3 is TGTGCTAGTGGTTTGGCCCCGACAGGCTACGAGCAGTACTTC.

V and J are TRBV4-3 and TRBJ1-2, with 8 bases identical to TRBD1. Germline V lookup: CDR1 LGHNA, CDR2 YSLEER. The CDR3 is 13 residues long. The ends lost 3 bases at V and 7 bases at J; junction bases unmatched: 4. In nucleotides, the CDR3 is TGCGCCAGCAGCCATACCAGGGGGCCTGGCTACACCTTC. Translation: CASSHTRGPGYTF.

V gene TRBV5-4 combines with J gene TRBJ2-7; the D gene is possibly TRBD2 (5 bases). The V gene's germline CDR1 is SGHNT and CDR2 YYREEE (reference sequence). The CDR3 runs 16 residues. Trimming pared 0 bases from V and 1 base from J, leaving 14 bases between. CDR3: CASSLAEGTESYEQYF. The CDR3 nucleotides are TGTGCCAGCAGCTTGGCCGAGGGTACGGAATCCTACGAGCAGTACTTC.

This clone occurred a few times. The gene calls are TRBV2 and TRBJ1-5; perhaps TRBD1 as D (6 bases). Germline CDR1 SNHLY, CDR2 FYNNEI. The V and J ends lost 7 bases and 1 base respectively, with 8 bases between them. The CDR3 loop spans 13 amino acids. CDR3 sequence: CASKGGSNQPQHF. CDR3 nucleotides: TGTGCCAGCAAAGGGGGAAGCAATCAGCCCCAGCATTTT.

V is TRBV6-5 and J is TRBJ1-1; 7 nucleotides align to TRBD1. Germline loops: CDR1 MNHEY, CDR2 SVGAGI. J gave up 0 bases and V 1 base, and 2 bases lay outside the gene matches. The CDR3 is made up of 15 amino acids. CDR3: CASSYWGQMNTEAFF. In DNA, the CDR3 is TGTGCCAGCAGTTACTGGGGACAGATGAACACTGAAGCTTTCTTT.

The rearrangement uses TRBV9 and TRBJ2-7, with D possibly matching TRBD2 (6 bases). The germline gives CDR1 SGDLS, CDR2 YYNGEE. This CDR3 is 15 amino acids long. Trimming left V 3 bases short and J 3 bases short, with 16 bases between. CDR3 protein: CASSGEVGPDYEQYF. The CDR3, as DNA: TGTGCCAGCAGCGGGGAGGTGGGGCCGGACTACGAGCAGTACTTC.

V and J are TRBV7-9 and TRBJ2-2; 14 nucleotides line up with TRBD2. Germline V gene sequence: CDR1 SEHNR, CDR2 FQNEAQ (reference sequence). There are 17 residues in the CDR3. Germline trimming cut 2 bases from V and 3 bases from J; bases unmatched to any gene: 2. CDR3 loop: CASSLLGLAGDTGELFF. For the CDR3, the DNA is TGTGCCAGCAGCTTATTGGGACTAGCGGGGGACACCGGGGAGCTGTTTTTT.

The chain uses TRBV6-5 and TRBJ1-1, with 8 bases matching TRBD1. V lost 7 bases, J lost 4 bases, and 5 bases stayed unmatched. The CDR3 covers 13 residues. Per germline, CDR1 MNHEY and CDR2 SVGAGI. The CDR3 loop is CASITGGGTEAFF. The CDR3 DNA is TGTGCCAGCATTACAGGGGGAGGCACTGAAGCTTTCTTT.

The rearrangement joins TRBV6-5 to TRBJ2-7; TRBD1 agrees at 7 bases. The CDR3 has 12 residues. Germline V gives CDR1 MNHEY, CDR2 SVGAGI. The ends lost 6 bases at V and 5 bases at J; junction bases unmatched: 4. The CDR3 protein is CASREQGNEQYF. DNA of the CDR3: TGTGCCAGCAGGGAACAGGGGAACGAGCAGTACTTC.

The chain combines TRBV5-1 with TRBJ2-5; weak D call: TRBD2 (6 bases). The CDR3 contains 14 residues. The germline V gene encodes CDR1 SGHRS and CDR2 YFSETQ. The V and J ends lost 0 bases and 5 bases respectively, with 11 bases between them. The CDR3 coding sequence is TGCGCCAGCAGCTTGGGCGGGGTAAGGGAGACCCAGTACTTC. Translated, it gives CASSLGGVRETQYF. The full variable domain, with the rest looked up from reference TRBV5-1 and TRBJ2-5, is KAGVTQTPRYLIKTRGQQVTLSCSPISGHRSVSWYQQTPGQGLQFLFEYFSETQRNKGNFPGRFSGRQFSNSRSEMNVSTLELGDSALYLCASSLGGVRETQYFGPGTRLLVL.

This chain uses TRBV5-6 with TRBJ2-3; TRBD1 aligns across 10 bases. J lost 6 bases, V lost 1 base, and 8 bases had no gene match. This CDR3 contains 16 residues. Per the germline V gene, CDR1 is SGHDT and CDR2 is YYEEEE. The CDR3 DNA follows: TGTGCCAGCAGCTTGAATCGCGGGACAGGGGTTGATACGCAGTATTTT. Translated, it gives CASSLNRGTGVDTQYF.

The chain links TRBV6-4 to TRBJ1-3; 8 positions agree with TRBD1. The V and J ends lost 7 bases and 0 bases, in that order; junction bases with no gene match: 5. Germline loops: CDR1 MRHNA, CDR2 SNTAGT. This CDR3 has 15 residues. The CDR3 sequence: CASKGGQASGNTIYF. CDR3 nucleotides: TGTGCCAGCAAGGGGGGACAGGCCTCTGGAAACACCATATATTTT.

The chain employs TRBV19 and TRBJ2-7, with D possibly matching TRBD1 (6 bases). Germline CDR1 and CDR2: LNHDA and SQIVND (reference sequence). Trimming removed 4 bases from V and 3 bases from J, with 13 bases in between. This CDR3 spans 14 amino acids. The CDR3 coding sequence is TGTGCCAGTAGTAGGGGGACAAATATCTACGAGCAGTACTTC. Protein product: CASSRGTNIYEQYF. The complete variable domain, with remaining parts taken from reference TRBV19 and TRBJ2-7, reads DGGITQSPKYLFRKEGQNVTLSCEQNLNHDAMYWYRQDPGQGLRLIYYSQIVNDFQKGDIAEGYSVSREKKESFPLTVTSAQKNPTAFYLCASSRGTNIYEQYFGPGTRLTVT.

The chain carries TRBV7-2 and TRBJ2-7, with D perhaps TRBD2 (5 bases). The V and J ends lost 0 bases and 3 bases respectively, with 12 bases between them. This CDR3 spans 15 amino acids. CDR1 is SGHTA and CDR2 is FQGNSA in the germline V gene. CDR3 nucleotide sequence: TGTGCCAGCAGCTTAGCATCTGTTCGGGGCTACGAGCAGTACTTC. Translated: CASSLASVRGYEQYF.

For the CDR3, the DNA is TGTGCCAGCAGTCGCCGACAGGGTTTCGCCACTGAAGCTTTCTTT. As protein: CASSRRQGFATEAFF. The J gene is TRBJ1-1, the V gene TRBV6-5; 7 bases line up with TRBD1. The CDR3 runs 15 residues. Germline V CDR1 and CDR2: MNHEY, SVGAGI. The V gene end was trimmed by 5 bases and the J gene end by 4 bases; junction bases not matched to a gene: 10.

This chain uses TRBV18 with TRBJ2-1; D remains unclear. CDR3 length equals 16 residues. V was clipped by 1 base and J by 1 base, with 11 bases between them. Germline lookup yields CDR1 KGHSH and CDR2 LQKENI. The CDR3 loop is CASSPRSIASYNEQFF. CDR3 coding DNA: TGTGCCAGCTCACCACGTAGCATCGCATCCTACAATGAGCAGTTCTTC.

V is TRBV6-1 and J is TRBJ1-1; D unresolved. Between the trimmed V and J ends, which lost 8 bases and 4 bases, there was a span of 14 bases. The CDR3 spans 13 residues. The germline gives CDR1 MNHNS, CDR2 SASEGT. This CDR3 reads CASPPNLGTEAFF. CDR3 nucleotides: TGTGCCAGCCCCCCAAACCTCGGCACTGAAGCTTTCTTT.

The gene calls are TRBV23-1 and TRBJ2-7, with 13 bases matching TRBD2. TRBV23-1 is sorted into the ORF group, with uncertain function. Trimming cost V 2 bases and J 4 bases; bases outside gene matches: 5. This CDR3 has 16 amino acids. CDR3 loop: CASSQPGLAGVYEQYF. In nucleotides, the CDR3 is TGCGCCAGCAGTCAACCCGGACTAGCGGGAGTGTACGAGCAGTACTTC.

This rearrangement joins TRBV6-1 to TRBJ1-1; maybe TRBD1 (5 bases). The CDR3 has 12 residues. Germline-derived CDR1 and CDR2 are MNHNS and SASEGT. The germline V and J ends were trimmed by 8 bases and 1 base, with 8 bases remaining between them. The CDR3 DNA reads TGTGCCAGCCCAGGACAGAACACTGAAGCTTTCTTT. Its protein is CASPGQNTEAFF.

The chain uses TRBV4-2 and TRBJ2-1, with D perhaps TRBD2 (5 bases). Germline lookup yields CDR1 LGHNA and CDR2 YNFKEQ. Trimming left V 0 bases short and J 9 bases short, with 9 bases between. This CDR3 has 13 amino acids. This CDR3 reads CASSQDGSVEQFF. For the CDR3, the DNA is TGTGCCAGCAGCCAAGATGGGAGCGTTGAGCAGTTCTTC.

The rearrangement joins TRBV15 to TRBJ1-2; D is uncertain. Germline V gene lookup returns CDR1 LNHNV and CDR2 YYDKDF (reference sequence). This CDR3 is built from 15 residues. The germline V and J ends were trimmed by 5 bases and 3 bases, with 16 bases remaining between them. CDR3 protein: CATSDLNGGHYGYTF. CDR3 nucleotide sequence: TGTGCCACCAGCGACCTCAACGGCGGGCACTATGGCTACACCTTC.

V is TRBV7-3 and J is TRBJ2-1; 14 nucleotides agree with TRBD2. The germline V gene has CDR1 SGHTA and CDR2 FQGTGA. The CDR3 contains 16 residues. J lost 9 bases, V lost 5 bases, and 9 bases had no gene match. The CDR3 DNA reads as TGTGCCAGCAGCCCTCTCGAAGGACTAGCGGGAGGTGAGCAGTTCTTC. As protein: CASSPLEGLAGGEQFF.

This chain uses TRBV9 with TRBJ1-5; D is unresolved. Trimming pared 0 bases from V and 3 bases from J, leaving 7 bases between. Germline V lookup: CDR1 SGDLS, CDR2 YYNGEE. The CDR3 spans 14 residues. The CDR3 loop reads CASSVDSSNQPQHF. CDR3 DNA: TGTGCCAGCAGCGTAGACAGCTCCAATCAGCCCCAGCATTTT. The full variable domain, rest sourced from reference TRBV9 and TRBJ1-5, is DSGVTQTPKHLITATGQRVTLRCSPRSGDLSVYWYQQSLDQGLQFLIQYYNGEERAKGNILERFSAQQFPDLHSELNLSSLELGDSALYFCASSVDSSNQPQHFGDGTRLSIL.